A selection of T cell receptor beta chains follows, all from one sample in a study of OX40 agonist ivuxolimab in advanced cancers. Produced via immunoSEQ multiplex PCR; TCRdb's table is partial and in-frame only. The table includes tens of thousands of clones, around 94% detected once. Specimen: CD4+ or CD8+ T cells sorted from blood, collected in a trial of the OX40 agonist ivuxolimab. The receptors derive from an adult with an advanced solid tumor such as melanoma, head and neck, liver or kidney cancer. CDR3s include the opening cysteine and the closing phenylalanine or tryptophan. Fields, in order: J gene, clone size, D gene, V gene, CDR3 protein, CDR3 DNA. The D gene is left open where the match is weak. Only part of the rows carry a size: once, few, many, or a class if the clone is expanded.

>TRBJ1-1|.|.|TRBV19
CASSMWGAGSTEAFF
TGTGCCAGTAGTATGTGGGGGGCGGGAAGTACTGAAGCTTTCTTT
>TRBJ2-7|.|TRBD2|TRBV5-6
CASSLAGGIYEQYF
TGTGCCAGCAGCCTAGCGGGTGGCATTTACGAGCAGTACTTC
>TRBJ2-7|once|.|TRBV4-2
CASSQAGLRDYEQYF
TGTGCCAGCAGCCAAGCTGGGCTACGAGACTACGAGCAGTACTTC
>TRBJ1-2|.|TRBD1|TRBV27
CASSWGTGKYGYTF
TGTGCCAGCAGTTGGGGGACAGGGAAGTATGGCTACACCTTC
>TRBJ2-5|.|TRBD2|TRBV7-9
CASSPSVRLAGVRETQYF
TGTGCCAGCAGCCCATCTGTGAGACTAGCGGGAGTAAGGGAGACCCAGTACTTC
>TRBJ2-7|.|.|TRBV9
CASSVAAGLSYEQYF
TGTGCCAGCAGCGTAGCCGCGGGGCTCTCTTACGAGCAGTACTTC
>TRBJ2-1|.|.|TRBV6-6
CASSLGLRGEQFF
TGTGCCAGCAGTCTCGGACTTCGGGGTGAGCAGTTCTTC
>TRBJ1-2|.|.|TRBV11-2
CASSLGPNYGYTF
TGTGCCAGCAGCTTAGGTCCTAACTATGGCTACACCTTC
>TRBJ2-2|once|.|TRBV27
CASSLTVATGELFF
TGTGCCAGCAGTTTAACAGTTGCCACCGGGGAGCTGTTTTTT
>TRBJ2-4|.|.|TRBV30
CAWPRGSSKNIQYF
TGTGCCTGGCCCCGTGGTAGCAGCAAAAACATTCAGTACTTC
>TRBJ2-1|.|TRBD2|TRBV13
CASSSGLDNEQFF
TGTGCCAGCAGCTCGGGACTAGACAATGAGCAGTTCTTC
>TRBJ2-2|.|.|TRBV7-2
CASSLYGSKTGELFF
TGTGCCAGCAGCTTATATGGTAGTAAGACCGGGGAGCTGTTTTTT
>TRBJ2-3|.|TRBD1|TRBV5-1
CASSLTGDTDTQYF
TGCGCCAGCAGCTTAACAGGGGACACAGATACGCAGTATTTT
>TRBJ2-1|.|TRBD2|TRBV10-2
CASHGTSEFYNEQFF
TGCGCCAGCCACGGGACTAGCGAATTCTACAATGAGCAGTTCTTC
>TRBJ1-1|.|.|TRBV5-1
CASSVSSGLLDAFF
TGCGCCAGCAGCGTGAGTTCGGGTCTTCTGGATGCTTTCTTT
>TRBJ2-7|.|TRBD2|TRBV10-3
CAITRLAGDGEQYF
TGTGCCATCACCCGCTTAGCGGGAGATGGCGAGCAGTACTTC
>TRBJ2-1|.|TRBD2|TRBV28
CASSFGDREGNEQFF
TGTGCCAGCAGTTTTGGGGATCGGGAGGGGAATGAGCAGTTCTTC
>TRBJ2-5|once|.|TRBV7-3
CASSLVGGQQETQYF
TGTGCCAGCAGCTTGGTGGGGGGACAGCAAGAGACCCAGTACTTC
>TRBJ2-7|.|TRBD2|TRBV14
CASSTIEAGTYEQYF
TGTGCCAGCAGCACAATCGAAGCGGGGACCTACGAGCAGTACTTC
>TRBJ2-7|once|.|TRBV7-9
CASSSVGYEQYF
TGTGCCAGCAGCTCTGTGGGATACGAGCAGTACTTC
>TRBJ1-4|.|.|TRBV7-9
CASSRNRAGEKLFF
TGTGCCAGCAGCCGTAACAGGGCCGGTGAAAAACTGTTTTTT
>TRBJ2-3|.|.|TRBV6-5
CASSYPSWDTQYF
TGTGCCAGCAGTTACCCCAGTTGGGATACGCAGTATTTT
>TRBJ2-7|.|TRBD2|TRBV4-2
CASSPSDSGKYYEQYF
TGTGCCAGCAGCCCATCCGATAGCGGGAAGTACTACGAGCAGTACTTC
>TRBJ2-2|.|.|TRBV7-3
CASSYLSYAGHGELFF
TGTGCCAGCAGTTATCTTTCTTACGCAGGGCACGGGGAGCTGTTTTTT